The source of this T cell receptor (beta chain) is a study of T cell responses to AZD1222 COVID-19 vaccine. V dropped 4 bases and J dropped 8 bases, with 20 bases sitting between them. The germline V gene has CDR1 MGHRA and CDR2 YSYEKL. The CDR3 has 15 residues. Sequencing was performed with immunoSEQ multiplex PCR; in TCRdb, only in-frame clones are kept and a portion is missing. The table shows roughly 100,000 clones, with 85% to 90% occurring only once. Sequencing used peripheral blood, obtained on day 0 of AZD1222 vaccination. The chain has TRBV4-1 and TRBJ1-2; D is unclear. The TCR originated in an adult in good health. CDR3 bases: TGCGCCAGCAGCCTCCTAAGGAGCATTTCCTGGGGCTACACCTTC. This gives the protein CASSLLRSISWGYTF.